The source of this T cell receptor beta chain is a study of tissue T cells after allogeneic stem cell transplantation. Germline V gives CDR1 LGHNA, CDR2 YNLKQL (reference sequence). The CDR3 loop spans 14 amino acids. V was pared by 0 bases and J by 6 bases, with 1 base of the junction left unmatched. Survey-depth TCRbeta CDR3 sequencing reported V/J genes and productive frequencies. Clones were read by immunoSEQ multiplex PCR, and TCRdb kept only the in-frame ones, dropping some. This sample has roughly 3,000 clones, with 45% to 60% found just once. Time point meaning: mouse harvest day 14 after allogeneic transplant. Tail vein injection delivered 10^7 T-cell-depleted bone marrow cells and 10^6 splenic CD5+ T cells. Tissues came from B6→BALB/c major-mismatch GVHD mice at day 7 or 14. Points from the study as a whole: In patients and mice, blood and spleen missed much of tissue repertoire.

Remarks on this clone: Its specificity is unknown. Gene names are the mouse ones. The read ends 1 residue before the CDR3 terminus; that terminus is restored from the germline J gene.

The TCR originated in a female BALB/c mouse given C57BL/6 T cells with graft-versus-host disease after an allogeneic hematopoietic cell transplant. The chain joins TRBV5 to TRBJ2-1; 8 bases are a match to TRBD2. The sample was gut tissue. The CDR3 bases that were read are TGTGCCAGCAGCCAAGACTGGGGGGCTGCTGAGCAGTTC. Protein sequence: CASSQDWGAAEQF. The full-length CDR3 reads as CASSQDWGAAEQFF.